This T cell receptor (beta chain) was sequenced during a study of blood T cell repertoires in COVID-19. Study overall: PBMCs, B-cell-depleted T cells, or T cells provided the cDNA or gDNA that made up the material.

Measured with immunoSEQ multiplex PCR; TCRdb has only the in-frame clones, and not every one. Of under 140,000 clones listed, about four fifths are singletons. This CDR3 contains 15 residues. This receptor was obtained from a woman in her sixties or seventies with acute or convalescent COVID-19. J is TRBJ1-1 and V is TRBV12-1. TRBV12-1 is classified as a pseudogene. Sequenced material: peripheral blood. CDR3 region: CASSFAGGVDTEAFF. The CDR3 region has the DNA TGTGCCAGCAGCTTTGCGGGAGGGGTTGACACTGAAGCTTTCTTT.